This T cell receptor beta chain was captured in a study of CD4+ T cells in melanoma. Here immunoSEQ multiplex PCR was the method, and the copy in TCRdb shows in-frame clones only, minus some. The sample has about 21,000 clones; almost 85% are singletons. Study-wide results and limits: Diverse differentiation states were reported for melanoma neoantigen-specific CD4+ T cells. A reported correlation linked neoantigen-specific CD4+ T cells to CD8+, macrophage and B cell function.

A note on this clone: Its antigen is not identified.

Germline V gene sequence: CDR1 MNHEY, CDR2 SVGAGI. CDR3 length: 16 amino acids. V was clipped by 2 bases and J by 6 bases, with 17 bases between them. The receptor comes from a human donor with melanoma. Sequencing was performed on cells from a culture (not recorded whether cultured in vitro). V usage is TRBV6-5 and J usage is TRBJ2-1, with D perhaps matching TRBD2 (6 bases). In nucleotides, the CDR3 is TGTGCCAGCAGTTACGGGGGGACCCTAAATTTCAATGAGCAGTTCTTC. Translation: CASSYGGTLNFNEQFF.